This TCR beta chain was identified during a study of blood T cell repertoires in COVID-19. The overall study: The origin of the acute and convalescent COVID-19 samples was the United States, Italy and Spain.

This clone was recorded many times. Some clones are missing from TCRdb's copy, which holds only in-frame ones; the method was immunoSEQ multiplex PCR. The sample yields 140,000 to 150,000 clones, 80% seen once. Per the germline V gene, CDR1 is MDHEN and CDR2 is SYDVKM. This CDR3 region has 15 residues. Trimming pared 3 bases from V and 3 bases from J, leaving 14 bases between. The sequence derives from a man between 65 and 80 years old who had recovered from COVID-19. The rearrangement uses TRBV28 and TRBJ1-1; TRBD1 is a possible D gene (5 bases). The specimen was peripheral blood. CDR3 loop: CASSLPGEGDTEAFF. Here the CDR3 DNA reads TGTGCCAGCAGTTTGCCGGGGGAAGGGGACACTGAAGCTTTCTTT.